Listed here is a single T cell receptor (beta chain). What it binds is unknown. The V and J ends lost 3 bases and 0 bases respectively, with 13 bases between them. This CDR3 comprises 16 residues. Germline V lookup: CDR1 MNHEY, CDR2 SVGAGI. With no exceptions, donors were healthy Caucasians. This sample is part of a study of identical twins. Study results and limitations: Within twin pairs, the out-of-frame alpha sequences they shared showed excess low generation probability.

TCRdb analysed the 5' RACE reads with MiXCR anew, one entry per CDR3 protein. The sample contains about 550,000 distinct CDR3 sequences, approximately 20% of which appear only once. The same specimen was also included in a second study, on yellow fever vaccine responses in identical twins.

The chain links TRBV6-5 to TRBJ2-3; D is possibly TRBD1 (6 bases). The TCR sequence derives from a woman younger than 30 in good health. Sequenced input: CD4+ T cells sorted from blood. The CDR3 region has the DNA TGTGCCAGCAGTTATCTGTCAGGGGCTAGCACAGATACGCAGTATTTT. Protein sequence: CASSYLSGASTDTQYF.